The clone carrying this TCR beta chain was counted a few times. TCRdb ran MiXCR on the RT-PCR reads and lists one entry per CDR3 protein. The sample includes roughly 940,000 distinct CDR3 sequences, roughly 18% seen only once; the top ten take 6%. These data belong to a study of patients and donors after allogeneic stem cell transplantation. J gave up 0 bases and V 7 bases, and 2 bases lay outside the gene matches. The CDR3 consists of 14 residues. Germline loops: CDR1 MNHNS, CDR2 SASEGT. The sequencing sample was made of blood, either unsorted or a sorted T cell fraction (not recorded which). The chain recombines TRBV6-1 with TRBJ1-5, with 8 bases lining up with TRBD1. The sequence derives from a human donor who was either an allogeneic HSCT recipient or a stem cell or donor lymphocyte infusion donor (not recorded which). It is not recorded whose cells these are; they may come from a transplant donor. This CDR3 is CASIQGVSNQPQHF. The CDR3 bases are TGTGCCAGCATACAGGGGGTTAGCAATCAGCCCCAGCATTTT.